The 6 T cell receptor beta chains given below trace back to one sample, sequenced in a study of T-cell memory formation after mild COVID-19. TCRdb called the 5' RACE reads again in MiXCR, with one record for every CDR3 protein. This sample has 400,000 to 500,000 distinct CDR3 sequences, with around 19% found just once. Material: PBMCs or a T cell subset sorted from them (not recorded which). These receptors were obtained from an adult woman who had mild COVID-19 (a few samples of this study predate the infection). Cell type and time point are not known.

This clonotype was observed a few times. The chain uses TRBV5-1 and TRBJ1-2; 8 nucleotides align to TRBD1. The germline V gene has CDR1 SGHRS and CDR2 YFSETQ. This CDR3 is 15 amino acids long. Germline trimming cut 0 bases from V and 3 bases from J; bases unmatched to any gene: 4. The CDR3, as DNA: TGCGCCAGCAGCTTGGGGGGACAGGCTTACTATGGCTACACCTTC. This gives the protein CASSLGGQAYYGYTF.

The chain combines TRBV6-2 or TRBV6-3 with TRBJ2-3; either TRBD1 or TRBD2 may supply D (5 bases each). Germline V lookup: CDR1 MNHEY, CDR2 SVGEGT. The CDR3 length is 12 residues. The V end lost 8 bases, the J end lost 2 bases, and 8 bases lay between the germline ends. CDR3 nucleotides: TGTGCCAGCGGGGGTTCCACAGATACGCAGTATTTT. Translated, it gives CASGGSTDTQYF.

A few counts support this clonotype. The chain carries TRBV19 and TRBJ2-3, with D maybe TRBD1 (5 bases). This CDR3 is built from 13 residues. The germline gives CDR1 LNHDA, CDR2 SQIVND (reference sequence). The ends were cut back, 8 bases at V and 0 bases at J, with 9 bases in the middle. Here the CDR3 reads CASGRASTDTQYF. The CDR3 DNA reads as TGTGCCAGTGGCAGGGCTAGCACAGATACGCAGTATTTT.

The rearrangement uses TRBV9 and TRBJ1-5; a weak D match, TRBD1 (5 bases). CDR1 is SGDLS, CDR2 YYNGEE, per germline. Trimming removed 0 bases at V and 3 bases at J, with 10 bases between. The length of the CDR3 is 15 residues. The CDR3 sequence is CASSVGGAFNQPQHF. DNA for the CDR3: TGTGCCAGCAGCGTAGGAGGGGCTTTCAATCAGCCCCAGCATTTT.

Only one count was recorded for this clonotype. V usage is TRBV4-3 and J usage is TRBJ1-4; D is undetermined. V lost 3 bases and J 8 bases, leaving 7 bases between the germline ends. CDR1 LGHNA and CDR2 YSLEER come from the germline V gene. The CDR3 length is 12 residues. The CDR3 nucleotides are TGCGCCAGCAGCCACCTGGGCGAAAAACTGTTTTTT. This translates into CASSHLGEKLFF.

This clonotype was picked up a small number of times. The CDR3 DNA sequence: TGTGCCAGCAGCCAACCGGGACGGATGAACACTGAAGCTTTCTTT. It specifies CASSQPGRMNTEAFF. The chain links TRBV14 to TRBJ1-1; possible D gene TRBD1, 5 bases. Trimming took off 2 bases at V and 0 bases at J, with 10 bases between the two ends. This CDR3 is 15 amino acids long. Germline V gene data show CDR1 as SGHDN and CDR2 as FVKESK.